Shown below are 28 T cell receptor beta chains from a single sample sequenced in a study of shared clonotypes between healthy human individuals. TCRdb's copy holds only in-frame clones and misses some; the assay was immunoSEQ multiplex PCR. The sample lists about 2.4 million clones; roughly 93% were seen once. The sequencing sample was made of naive CD4+ T cells from PBMCs. Subset described: CD45RA+ positively selected. The receptors shown here come from a man aged 18-30 years in good health. Some clones in this sample may be carry-over from other donors' samples.

The genes are TRBV29-1 and TRBJ2-1, with TRBD2 identical over 9 bases. The CDR3 sequence is 11 residues long. Germline V lookup: CDR1 SQVTM, CDR2 ANQGSEA. The trim removed 4 bases at V and 12 bases at J, leaving 4 bases unmatched. Here the CDR3 reads CSVALAGGQFF. As DNA, the CDR3 is TGCAGCGTTGCACTAGCGGGCGGGCAGTTCTTC.

The chain couples TRBV19 to TRBJ2-1, with 11 bases that match TRBD2. Germline V CDR1 and CDR2: LNHDA, SQIVND (reference sequence). This CDR3 contains 14 residues. V shed 11 bases and J 8 bases; nucleotides not matched to a gene: 11. The CDR3 DNA reads TGTGCCTCAGGGGGTAGCGGGAGGGCCGATGAGCAGTTCTTC. Residues: CASGGSGRADEQFF.

V and J are TRBV21-1 and TRBJ2-7; whether TRBD1, the table's D call, matches the DNA was not checked. TRBV21-1 is assigned pseudogene status. The CDR3 loop spans 15 amino acids. Written as DNA, the CDR3 is TGTGCCAGCAGGAAGCACAGATCAATTTCGTACGAGCAGTACTTC. This sequence encodes CASRKHRSISYEQYF.

The chain uses TRBV6-1 and TRBJ2-1; D might be TRBD1 or TRBD2, each matching 6 bases. Germline values: CDR1 MNHNS, CDR2 SASEGT. The CDR3 sequence is 15 residues long. V shed 6 bases and J shed 5 bases, with 17 bases lying between them. The CDR3 sequence is CASRGGRQRDNEQFF. In nucleotides, the CDR3 is TGTGCCAGCAGGGGGGGCCGACAGAGAGACAATGAGCAGTTCTTC.

As regards this clone: Other nucleotide sequences in the sample specify the same CDR3. The J gene is TRBJ2-1, the V gene TRBV7-2; D gene unclear. The CDR3 has 12 residues. With 2 bases removed from V and 6 bases from J, the gap between germline ends came to 5 bases. CDR1 is SGHTA and CDR2 is FQGNSA in the germline V gene. For the CDR3, the DNA is TGTGCCAGCAGCTTACCATCCAATGAGCAGTTCTTC. Translated, it gives CASSLPSNEQFF.

The chain recombines TRBV7-8 with TRBJ2-5, with 7 bases matching TRBD1. V dropped 3 bases and J dropped 6; count of bases not matched to a gene: 4. The germline gives CDR1 SGHVS, CDR2 FQNEAQ. The CDR3 contains 13 residues. The CDR3 DNA sequence: TGTGCCAGCAGCTTTGGGACAGTCCAGACCCAGTACTTC. Its translation: CASSFGTVQTQYF.

This chain links TRBV10-3 with TRBJ2-1; D call uncertain. This CDR3 has 13 residues. Germline assignment: CDR1 ENHRY and CDR2 SYGVKD. Trimming left V 7 bases short and J 7 bases short, with 14 bases between. DNA of the CDR3: TGTGCCATCACGCAGGACCCTGTTAATGAGCAGTTCTTC. It encodes CAITQDPVNEQFF.

V and J are TRBV9 and TRBJ1-2; maybe TRBD1 (5 bases). Germline CDR1 is SGDLS and CDR2 is YYNGEE. V shed 0 bases and J shed 6 bases, with 15 bases lying between them. The length of the CDR3 is 15 residues. CDR3 nucleotide sequence: TGTGCCAGCAGCGTAGGTTTGGGGGACTGGCATGGCTACACCTTC. It is translated as CASSVGLGDWHGYTF.

The V call is TRBV18, the J call TRBJ1-2, with D uncertain. The V gene lost 6 bases and the J gene lost 7 bases, with 18 bases spanning the gap. The length of the CDR3 is 14 residues. In germline, CDR1 is KGHSH, CDR2 LQKENI. CDR3 nucleotides: TGTGCCAGCTCTGACAACTATGTCGTGGGTGGCTACACCTTC. Residues: CASSDNYVVGGYTF.

The V call is TRBV27, the J call TRBJ1-5; D unclear. The V and J ends lost 9 bases and 3 bases respectively, with 6 bases between them. The CDR3 has 11 amino acids. Germline assignment: CDR1 MNHEY and CDR2 SMNVEV (reference sequence). CDR3 sequence: CASGVNQPQHF. Here the CDR3 DNA reads TGTGCCAGTGGGGTCAATCAGCCCCAGCATTTT.

The chain couples TRBV28 to TRBJ1-2; 7 positions match TRBD1. Unmatched junction bases numbered 11, after V lost 6 bases and J lost 4 bases. Per the germline V gene, CDR1 is MDHEN and CDR2 is SYDVKM. The CDR3 spans 15 residues. CDR3 in amino acids: CASSRGRDRAYGYTF. CDR3 bases: TGTGCCAGCAGCCGTGGCCGGGACAGAGCCTATGGCTACACCTTC.

The chain links TRBV7-2 to TRBJ2-7, with 8 bases matching TRBD2. J lost 5 bases, V lost 4 bases, and 22 bases had no gene match. This CDR3 has 19 residues. Germline V CDR1 and CDR2: SGHTA, FQGNSA. Written as DNA, the CDR3 is TGTGCCAGCAGCTCTCGACCCAGGGATATGGTAGCGGGACCCCACGAGCAGTACTTC. As protein: CASSSRPRDMVAGPHEQYF.

The J gene is TRBJ1-4, the V gene TRBV5-1; the match to TRBD1 covers 10 bases. This CDR3 is built from 14 residues. V trimming: 4 bases; J trimming: 7 bases; junction bases outside the gene matches: 4. Germline-derived CDR1 and CDR2 are SGHRS and YFSETQ. This CDR3 reads CASSRDRGGEKLFF. The CDR3 DNA reads as TGCGCCAGCAGCCGGGACAGGGGAGGTGAAAAACTGTTTTTT.

J is TRBJ1-2 and V is TRBV28; tentative D call: TRBD1 (5 bases). The CDR3 loop spans 15 amino acids. The germline gives CDR1 MDHEN, CDR2 SYDVKM. Trimming shortened V by 3 bases and J by 8 bases, and 19 bases separated the two germline ends. CDR3 region: CASSLSLPRVGGYTF. The CDR3 bases are TGTGCCAGCAGTTTGTCCCTCCCCAGGGTAGGCGGCTACACCTTC.

V gene TRBV2 combines with J gene TRBJ2-1, with 12 bases aligning to TRBD2. Germline V gene sequence: CDR1 SNHLY, CDR2 FYNNEI. V shed 3 bases, J shed 5 bases, and the junction held 5 bases outside the gene matches. The CDR3 totals 16 residues. CDR3: CASSEGLAGRNNEQFF. In DNA form, the CDR3 reads TGTGCCAGCAGTGAGGGACTAGCGGGCCGAAACAATGAGCAGTTCTTC.

This chain uses TRBV11-2 with TRBJ2-1; a weak D match, TRBD2 (5 bases). Germline V gene sequence: CDR1 SGHAT, CDR2 FQNNGV. Trimming took off 5 bases at V and 7 bases at J, with 12 bases between the two ends. This CDR3 contains 13 residues. The CDR3 DNA reads as TGTGCCAGCAGCCCCTCCGGGGTGAATGAGCAGTTCTTC. Its translation: CASSPSGVNEQFF.

As concerns this clone: At the DNA level, this CDR3 is encoded by other sequences in the same sample as well. V gene TRBV5-6 combines with J gene TRBJ2-1, with 9 nucleotides matching TRBD2. V lost 0 bases and J lost 4; bases outside the gene matches: 2. The CDR3 loop spans 15 amino acids. CDR1 is SGHDT and CDR2 is YYEEEE in the germline V gene. CDR3 residues: CASSLELAGYNEQFF. CDR3 nucleotides: TGTGCCAGCAGCTTGGAGCTAGCGGGATACAATGAGCAGTTCTTC.

As for this clone: Compared with germline, one end of the junction differs, possibly owing to a read error. The genes are TRBV7-9 and TRBJ2-7; 9 nucleotides align to TRBD2. Per the germline V gene, CDR1 is SEHNR and CDR2 is FQNEAQ (reference sequence). The CDR3 extends over 15 amino acids. The CDR3 loop is CASRFSRGRVGEQYF. The DNA of the CDR3 is TGTGCCAGCCGCTTTAGCCGCGGGAGGGTCGGCGAGCAGTACTTC.

The chain carries TRBV6-4 and TRBJ2-7; no clear D gene. Germline values: CDR1 MRHNA, CDR2 SNTAGT. This CDR3 is built from 12 residues. V lost 3 bases and J 2 bases, leaving 5 bases between the germline ends. In DNA, the CDR3 is TGTGCCAGCAGTGATCACACCTACGAGCAGTACTTC. It yields the protein CASSDHTYEQYF.

The genes are TRBV5-4 and TRBJ2-7; D might be TRBD1 or TRBD2, each matching 5 bases. CDR1 and CDR2 from the germline V gene are SGHNT and YYREEE (reference sequence). With 1 base removed from V and 5 bases from J, the gap between germline ends came to 13 bases. CDR3 size: 14 residues. CDR3 sequence (DNA): TGTGCCAGCAGCTTGTTTCAGGGAGTCGACGAGCAGTACTTC. Protein sequence: CASSLFQGVDEQYF.

The chain employs TRBV4-1 and TRBJ1-2; D unclear. This CDR3 is built from 13 residues. Deletions cut 1 base from V and 4 bases from J, with 7 bases between. Germline CDR1 MGHRA, CDR2 YSYEKL. CDR3 residues: CASSQVVSYGYTF. The CDR3 DNA sequence: TGCGCCAGCAGCCAAGTGGTTTCCTATGGCTACACCTTC.

The chain combines TRBV6-5 with TRBJ1-1; D possibly corresponds to TRBD1 (5 bases). This CDR3 contains 14 residues. Trimming pared 7 bases from V and 4 bases from J, leaving 16 bases between. The germline V gene encodes CDR1 MNHEY and CDR2 SVGAGI. The CDR3 loop is CASKPDMKPTEAFF. In DNA, the CDR3 is TGTGCCAGCAAGCCGGACATGAAGCCCACTGAAGCTTTCTTT.

The rearrangement joins TRBV6-5 to TRBJ1-4; no clear D. Germline lookup yields CDR1 MNHEY and CDR2 SVGAGI. V was pared by 0 bases and J by 3 bases, with 2 bases between. The CDR3 sequence is 13 residues long. CDR3 in DNA: TGTGCCAGCAGTTACTCTCCTAATGAAAAACTGTTTTTT. This translates into CASSYSPNEKLFF.

Only a few counts were recorded for this clone. The sample carries other DNA sequences with the same CDR3. The V and J genes are TRBV28 and TRBJ1-1; D uncertain. Trimming took off 3 bases at V and 5 bases at J, with 7 bases between the two ends. The CDR3 spans 12 residues. The V gene's germline CDR1 is MDHEN and CDR2 SYDVKM. The CDR3 nucleotides are TGTGCCAGCAGTTTGGTGGGAACTGAAGCTTTCTTT. Its translation: CASSLVGTEAFF. Supplemented by reference TRBV28 and TRBJ1-1, the full variable domain reads DVKVTQSSRYLVKRTGEKVFLECVQDMDHENMFWYRQDPGLGLRLIYFSYDVKMKEKGDIPEGYSVSREKKERFSLILESASTNQTSMYLCASSLVGTEAFFGQGTRLTVV.

In its sample, this clone was seen a few times. The rearrangement links TRBV29-1 to TRBJ1-1; 8 bases map to TRBD1. The junction had 5 bases not matched to a gene; V was cut back by 2 bases and J by 6 bases. The germline V gene has CDR1 SQVTM and CDR2 ANQGSEA. The CDR3 is 13 residues long. This chain's CDR3 is CSVEKDRDSEAFF. CDR3 DNA: TGCAGCGTTGAAAAGGACAGGGACTCTGAAGCTTTCTTT. The full variable domain, in which reference TRBV29-1 and TRBJ1-1 provide the parts outside the CDR3, is SAVISQKPSRDICQRGTSLTIQCQVDSQVTMMFWYRQQPGQSLTLIATANQGSEATYESGFVIDKFPISRPNLTFSTLTVSNMSPEDSSIYLCSVEKDRDSEAFFGQGTRLTVV.

The V call is TRBV9, the J call TRBJ2-3, with D uncertain. CDR1 is SGDLS, CDR2 YYNGEE, per germline. This CDR3 has 15 amino acids. Trimming removed 4 bases from V and 6 bases from J, with 18 bases in between. DNA for the CDR3: TGTGCCAGCAGCCCCCGGACCCCCCTCTGGGATACGCAGTATTTT. This translates into CASSPRTPLWDTQYF.

The genes are TRBV5-4 and TRBJ2-7; TRBD2 matches 10 bases. The CDR3 has 16 amino acids. In germline, CDR1 is SGHNT, CDR2 YYREEE (reference sequence). V was pared by 0 bases and J by 6 bases, with 9 bases of the junction left unmatched. CDR3: CASSLALAGEFGEQYF. In DNA, the CDR3 is TGTGCCAGCAGCTTGGCGCTAGCGGGAGAGTTCGGCGAGCAGTACTTC. Full variable domain (rest looked up from reference TRBV5-4 and TRBJ2-7): ETGVTQSPTHLIKTRGQQVTLRCSSQSGHNTVSWYQQALGQGPQFIFQYYREEENGRGNFPPRFSGLQFPNYSSELNVNALELDDSALYLCASSLALAGEFGEQYFGPGTRLTVT.

V is TRBV7-2 and J is TRBJ2-1; D uncertain. Deletions cut 1 base from V and 2 bases from J, with 9 bases between. The CDR3 covers 15 residues. The germline gives CDR1 SGHTA, CDR2 FQGNSA. The CDR3 reads CASSLGVFTYNEQFF. CDR3 nucleotides: TGTGCCAGCAGCTTAGGGGTTTTCACCTACAATGAGCAGTTCTTC. Using reference TRBV7-2 and TRBJ2-1 for the parts outside the CDR3, the full variable domain is GAGVSQSPSNKVTEKGKDVELRCDPISGHTALYWYRQSLGQGLEFLIYFQGNSAPDKSGLPSDRFSAERTGGSVSTLTIQRTQQEDSAVYLCASSLGVFTYNEQFFGPGTRLTVL.